Listed here is a single TCR beta chain. Its antigen is as yet unknown. The data were taken from a study of shared clonotypes between healthy human individuals. Regarding the study as a whole: Sampling included only blood; tissue repertoires likely differ.

Trimming took off 7 bases at V and 4 bases at J, with 13 bases between the two ends. Per germline, CDR1 LNHDA and CDR2 SQIVND (reference sequence). The CDR3 is 13 amino acids. Measured with immunoSEQ multiplex PCR; TCRdb has only the in-frame clones, and not every one. This table holds around 1.1 million clones, approximately 80% found once. The rearrangement joins TRBV19 to TRBJ1-2; D uncertain. The sequenced material came from memory CD4+ T cells from PBMCs. Subset denoted: CD45RA-negative fraction. The receptor was derived from a man between 18 and 35 years old in good health. Some clones in this sample may be carry-over from other donors' samples. The CDR3 region has the DNA TGTGCCAGTACTCTGGAGGGAATCTATGGCTACACCTTC. Translating it yields CASTLEGIYGYTF.